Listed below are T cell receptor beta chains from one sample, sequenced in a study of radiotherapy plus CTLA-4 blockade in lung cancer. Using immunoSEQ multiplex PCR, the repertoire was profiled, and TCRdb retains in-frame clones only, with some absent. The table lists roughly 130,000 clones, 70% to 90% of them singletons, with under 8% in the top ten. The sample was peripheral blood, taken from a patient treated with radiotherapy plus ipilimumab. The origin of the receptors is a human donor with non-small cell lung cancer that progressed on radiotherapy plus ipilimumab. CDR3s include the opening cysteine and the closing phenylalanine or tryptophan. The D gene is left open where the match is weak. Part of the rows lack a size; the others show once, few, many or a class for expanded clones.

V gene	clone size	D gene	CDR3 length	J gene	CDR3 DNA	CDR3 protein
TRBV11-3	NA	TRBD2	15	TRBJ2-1	TGTGCCAGCAGCTTTCGGGAGGGCTCCTACAATGAGCAGTTCTTC	CASSFREGSYNEQFF
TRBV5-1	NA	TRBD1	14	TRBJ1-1	TGCGCCAGCAGCCCCCAGGGGGGGGACACTGAAGCTTTCTTT	CASSPQGGDTEAFF
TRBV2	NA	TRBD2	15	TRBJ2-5	TGTGCCAGCAGTAGGGCTAGCGGGGCTCGAGAGACCCAGTACTTC	CASSRASGARETQYF
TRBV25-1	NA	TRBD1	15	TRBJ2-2	TGTGCCAGCAGTGAAGACAGGGGTCAGACCGGGGAGCTGTTTTTT	CASSEDRGQTGELFF
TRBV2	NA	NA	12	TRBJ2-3	TGTGCCAGCAGGGGGGGATCGGATACGCAGTATTTT	CASRGGSDTQYF
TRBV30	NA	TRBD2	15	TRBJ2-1	TGTGCCTGGAGTAAGAGCGGGAGGGCCGTCAATGAGCAGTTCTTC	CAWSKSGRAVNEQFF
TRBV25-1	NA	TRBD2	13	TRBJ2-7	TGTGCCAGCAATCACGGGAGGTCGAACGAGCAGTACTTC	CASNHGRSNEQYF
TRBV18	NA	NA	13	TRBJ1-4	TGTGCCAGCTCACCAGGGGTAGAGGAAAAACTGTTTTTT	CASSPGVEEKLFF
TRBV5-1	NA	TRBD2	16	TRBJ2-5	TGCGCCAGCAGCTTGGCCCCTAGCGGAGGGCAAGAGACCCAGTACTTC	CASSLAPSGGQETQYF
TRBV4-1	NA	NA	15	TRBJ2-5	TGCGCCAGCAGCCAAGTTTTTCGGGAGCAAGAGACCCAGTACTTC	CASSQVFREQETQYF
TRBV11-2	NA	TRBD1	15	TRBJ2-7	TGTGCCAGCAGCTTAGCGGGACAGGGTATCTACGAGCAGTACTTC	CASSLAGQGIYEQYF
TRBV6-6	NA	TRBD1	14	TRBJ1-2	TGTGCCAGCAGCTCCGGACAGGGACGCTATGGCTACACCTTC	CASSSGQGRYGYTF
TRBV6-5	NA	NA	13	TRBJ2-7	TGTGCCAGCAGTTACAAGGGGGACTACGAGCAGTACTTC	CASSYKGDYEQYF
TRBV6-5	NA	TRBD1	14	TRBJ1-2	TGTGCCAGCAGGCCCCCTACAGGGGAGGGTGGCTACACCTTC	CASRPPTGEGGYTF
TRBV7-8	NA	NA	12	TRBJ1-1	TGTGCCAGCAGCTATGGGCTAGAGTGGGCTTTCTTT	CASSYGLEWAFF
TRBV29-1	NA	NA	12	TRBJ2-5	TGCAGCACCCGGGCGGGACAGGAGACCCAGTACTTC	CSTRAGQETQYF
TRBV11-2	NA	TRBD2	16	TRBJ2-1	TGTGCCAGCAGCTCCTTTGCGGGAGAAAAGCACAATGAGCAGTTCTTC	CASSSFAGEKHNEQFF
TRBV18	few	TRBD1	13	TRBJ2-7	TGTGCCAGCCAAGACAGGGGTCCCTACGAGCAGTACTTC	CASQDRGPYEQYF
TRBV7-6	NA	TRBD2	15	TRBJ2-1	TGTGCCAGCAGCCAACGCGTGCGGGAGATTGGTGAGCAGTTCTTC	CASSQRVREIGEQFF
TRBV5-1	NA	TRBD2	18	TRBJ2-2	TGCGCCAGCAGCTTGTTGCGGGTAGCGGGCCTGAACACCGGGGAGCTGTTTTTT	CASSLLRVAGLNTGELFF
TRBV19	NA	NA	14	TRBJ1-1	TGTGCCAGTAGTATAGTTGTAAGGGGCGCTGAAGCTTTCTTT	CASSIVVRGAEAFF
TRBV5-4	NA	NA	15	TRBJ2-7	TGTGCCAGCAGCTTGGCAGGGACTGGGCACTACGAGCAGTACTTC	CASSLAGTGHYEQYF
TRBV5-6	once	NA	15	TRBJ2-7	TGTGCCAGCAGCTTGGGGGGTTCGCGGGCTTACGAGCAGTACTTC	CASSLGGSRAYEQYF
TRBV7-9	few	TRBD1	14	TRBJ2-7	TGTGCCAGCAGCCAAACAGGGGATAACGACGAGCAGTACTTC	CASSQTGDNDEQYF
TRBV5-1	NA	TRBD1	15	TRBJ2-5	TGCGCCAGCAGCTTAGGGACAGGGTTCGAAGAGACCCAGTACTTC	CASSLGTGFEETQYF
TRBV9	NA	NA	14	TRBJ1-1	TGTGCCAGCAGCGCGGGACATATGAACACTGAAGCTTTCTTT	CASSAGHMNTEAFF
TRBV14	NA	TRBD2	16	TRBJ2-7	TGTGCCAGCAGCCGGGGACTAGCAACCCGCTACTTAGAGCAGTACTTC	CASSRGLATRYLEQYF
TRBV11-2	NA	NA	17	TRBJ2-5	TGTGCCAGCAGCCGGGACCGCCGCCCAAATTTTATGGAGACCCAGTACTTC	CASSRDRRPNFMETQYF
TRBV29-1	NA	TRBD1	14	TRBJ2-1	TGCAGCGTTGAAGTGGACAGGGGTAGTAGGGGTGAGTTCTTC	CSVEVDRGSRGEFF
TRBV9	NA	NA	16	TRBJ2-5	TGTGCCAGCAGCGTAGCGGCTCTCAGGTCCCAAGAGACCCAGTACTTC	CASSVAALRSQETQYF
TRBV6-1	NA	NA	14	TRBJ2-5	TGTGCCAGGGGGCGGGAAGGTGGGTCTGAGACCCAGTACTTC	CARGREGGSETQYF
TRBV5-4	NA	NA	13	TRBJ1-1	TGTGCCAGCAGCTTGGAGGTGAACACTGAAGCTTTCTTT	CASSLEVNTEAFF
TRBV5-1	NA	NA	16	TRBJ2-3	TGCGCCAGCAGCAGTAGCGGAGACTCAAACACAGATACGCAGTATTTT	CASSSSGDSNTDTQYF
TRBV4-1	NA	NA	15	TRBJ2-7	TGCGCCAGCAGCCAAGACGAGAGGAGCTCCTACGAGCAGTACTTC	CASSQDERSSYEQYF
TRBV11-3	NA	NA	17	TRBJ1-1	TGTGCCAGCAGCTACGGCGTTTGGGGCTCAGGGGACACTGAAGCTTTCTTT	CASSYGVWGSGDTEAFF
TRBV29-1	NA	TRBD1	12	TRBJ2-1	TGCAGCGTTGCCCAGGGGGTCAATGAGCAGTTCTTC	CSVAQGVNEQFF
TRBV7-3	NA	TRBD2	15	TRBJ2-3	TGTGCCAGCAGCCTTGGGACTAGCGGCACAGATACGCAGTATTTT	CASSLGTSGTDTQYF
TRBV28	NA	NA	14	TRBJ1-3	TGTGCCAGCCGACAGGACCCCCCCACAAACACCATATATTTT	CASRQDPPTNTIYF
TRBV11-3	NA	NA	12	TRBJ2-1	TGTGCCAGCAAGGGCTCCTACAATGAGCAGTTCTTC	CASKGSYNEQFF
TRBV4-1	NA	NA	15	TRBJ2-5	TGCGCCAGCAGCCAAGCTGGGACTCCCCAAGAGACCCAGTACTTC	CASSQAGTPQETQYF
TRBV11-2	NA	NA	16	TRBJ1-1	TGTGCCAGCAGCTTAGTGAGGGGGGCGATGAACACTGAAGCTTTCTTT	CASSLVRGAMNTEAFF
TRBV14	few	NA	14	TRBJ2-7	TGTGCCAGCAGCCACGGGGCGCCCGGCTACGAGCAGTACTTC	CASSHGAPGYEQYF
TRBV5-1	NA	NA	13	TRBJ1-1	TGCGCCAGCAGCTTAGGACAGTCGGCTGAAGCTTTCTTT	CASSLGQSAEAFF
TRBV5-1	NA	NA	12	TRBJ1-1	TGCGCCAGCAGCTTGTCTTCCACTGAAGCTTTCTTT	CASSLSSTEAFF
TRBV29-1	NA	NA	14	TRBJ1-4	TGCAGCGTTTCCCCCAGGCAGGCTAATGAAAAACTGTTTTTT	CSVSPRQANEKLFF